Sequencing of this T cell receptor beta chain was carried out in a study of PD-1 blockade in mismatch repair-deficient tumors. Data came from immunoSEQ multiplex PCR; TCRdb stores just in-frame clones and leaves some out. In the table there are over 60,000 clones, more than 70% of which are singletons. This sequence was found in an adult with mismatch repair-deficient cancer. Sequencing used peripheral blood, obtained 52 weeks after starting pembrolizumab.

In nucleotides, the CDR3 is TGTGCCAGCAGTGCTGAGGGGGAGCCCCTCCTTTTCACAGATACGCAGTATTTT. Translation gives CASSAEGEPLLFTDTQYF. The V call is TRBV2, the J call TRBJ2-3, with D perhaps TRBD1 (6 bases). The CDR3 contains 18 residues. The V gene lost 4 bases and the J gene lost 2 bases, with 22 bases spanning the gap. The germline gives CDR1 SNHLY, CDR2 FYNNEI.